This T cell receptor (beta chain) was recorded in a study of blood T cell repertoires in COVID-19. This CDR3 comprises 13 residues. Germline values: CDR1 SEHNR, CDR2 FQNEAQ (reference sequence). Trimming took off 2 bases at V and 2 bases at J, with 6 bases between the two ends. About this clone: The same CDR3 arises from other DNA sequences in this sample as well.

In the original processing: Reference gene primer amplification gave nucleated cell count estimates. Sequencing was performed with immunoSEQ multiplex PCR; in TCRdb, only in-frame clones are kept and a portion is missing. That table gives V, J and clone size, and the DNA gave D and trimming. Of some 400,000 clones listed, 75% to 90% are singletons. This sequence originates from a young man who had recovered from COVID-19. V is TRBV7-9 and J is TRBJ1-1, with D unresolved. What was sequenced was PBMCs or T cells enriched from blood (not recorded which). In DNA form, the CDR3 reads TGTGCCAGCAGCTTACGGGAAAACACTGAAGCTTTCTTT. The encoded protein is CASSLRENTEAFF.